The source of this T cell receptor beta chain is a study of cytomegalovirus exposure and HLA in healthy donors. A multiplex PCR was run with 60 Vbeta primers and 13 Jbeta primers. Sequencing was performed with immunoSEQ multiplex PCR; in TCRdb, only in-frame clones are kept and a portion is missing. The sample has about 120,000 clones, more than 65% seen once. Per germline, CDR1 SEHNR and CDR2 FQNEAQ (reference sequence). V lost 4 bases, J lost 4 bases, and 17 bases lay in between. This CDR3 region has 16 residues. Study-level results: Confirmation was obtained in vitro that a few CMV-associated chains are specific for CMV antigens. Researchers reportedly found TCR beta sequences accurately predicted most subjects' HLA-A and HLA-B alleles. Most TCR sequences were seen very rarely across donors, but some public TCRs occurred in many.

This clone appeared a few times. What it binds is not known. This sequence joins TRBV7-9 and TRBJ2-1, with a tentative D call TRBD1 (8 bases). This TCR derives from a man between 40 and 49 years old in good health and CMV-seropositive. The specimen was PBMCs. The CDR3 protein is CASSSLQGGSYNEQFF. In DNA, the CDR3 is TGTGCCAGCAGCTCATTACAGGGGGGGTCTTACAATGAGCAGTTCTTC. Complete variable domain (other parts from reference TRBV7-9 and TRBJ2-1): DTGVSQNPRHKITKRGQNVTFRCDPISEHNRLYWYRQTLGQGPEFLTYFQNEAQLEKSRLLSDRFSAERPKGSFSTLEIQRTEQGDSAMYLCASSSLQGGSYNEQFFGPGTRLTVL.